Below are 23 T cell receptor beta chains sequenced from a single sample in a study of blood T cell repertoires in COVID-19. The method was immunoSEQ multiplex PCR; TCRdb's version includes in-frame clones alone and lacks a portion of them. The sample contains roughly 70,000 clones, more than 75% of which appear only once. The sequenced sample was peripheral blood. These TCRs come from a human donor in a cohort sampled during active COVID-19.

This chain links TRBV5-4 with TRBJ2-7, with 11 bases aligning to TRBD1. With 3 bases clipped from V and 4 bases from J, the junction kept 6 bases outside the gene matches. In germline, CDR1 is SGHNT, CDR2 YYREEE (reference sequence). This CDR3 has 15 residues. The CDR3 sequence is CASSSPDRGRYEQYF. CDR3 DNA: TGTGCCAGCAGCTCACCGGACAGGGGGCGATACGAGCAGTACTTC.

The chain is built from TRBV2 and TRBJ1-2, with D hard to call. Trimming shortened V by 1 base and J by 5 bases, and 14 bases separated the two germline ends. The CDR3 length is 15 residues. The germline V gene has CDR1 SNHLY and CDR2 FYNNEI. For the CDR3, the DNA is TGTGCCAGCAGTGAAGAAGTCACTACCTATTATGGCTACACCTTC. This gives the protein CASSEEVTTYYGYTF. The full variable domain, completed using reference TRBV2 and TRBJ1-2, is EPEVTQTPSHQVTQMGQEVILRCVPISNHLYFYWYRQILGQKVEFLVSFYNNEISEKSEIFDDQFSVERPDGSNFTLKIRSTKLEDSAMYFCASSEEVTTYYGYTFGSGTRLTVV.

The chain has TRBV29-1 and TRBJ2-4; TRBD1 matches 9 bases. The trim removed 7 bases at V and 3 bases at J, leaving 10 bases unmatched. This CDR3 has 15 residues. CDR1 and CDR2 from the germline V gene are SQVTM and ANQGSEA. CDR3 residues: CSARDRASVKNIQYF. CDR3 DNA sequence: TGCAGCGCCCGGGACAGGGCCTCAGTCAAAAACATTCAGTACTTC.

V gene TRBV5-1 combines with J gene TRBJ2-5, with a tentative D call TRBD1 (7 bases). Germline assignment: CDR1 SGHRS and CDR2 YFSETQ. V was pared by 0 bases and J by 2 bases, with 20 bases between. The CDR3 totals 18 residues. The CDR3 is CASSLAAGQPLLQETQYF. In DNA, the CDR3 is TGCGCCAGCAGCTTGGCCGCGGGACAGCCCCTTCTTCAAGAGACCCAGTACTTC.

The genes are TRBV5-1 and TRBJ2-1; D is unclear. CDR3 length equals 11 residues. V was trimmed by 5 bases and J by 5 bases, leaving 5 bases between them. Germline CDR1 is SGHRS and CDR2 is YFSETQ. The CDR3 is CASSPDNEQFF. CDR3 bases: TGCGCCAGCAGTCCAGACAATGAGCAGTTCTTC.

This chain links TRBV28 with TRBJ2-7; 11 nucleotides match TRBD1. Germline V CDR1 and CDR2: MDHEN, SYDVKM. The CDR3 spans 15 residues. Trimming cost V 10 bases and J 0 bases; bases outside gene matches: 8. The CDR3 region is CATDPGTGGSYEQYF. DNA for the CDR3: TGTGCCACGGATCCCGGGACAGGGGGCTCCTACGAGCAGTACTTC.

This clone showed up just a few times. Other DNA sequences in the sample encode the same CDR3. The chain has TRBV9 and TRBJ2-1; TRBD2 aligns across 7 bases. Germline V gives CDR1 SGDLS, CDR2 YYNGEE. This CDR3 comprises 16 residues. After removal of 0 bases from V and 4 bases from J, the junction contained 7 bases not matched to a gene. CDR3 coding DNA: TGTGCCAGCAGCGTAGGGGGACTAACAATGTACAATGAGCAGTTCTTC. Protein product: CASSVGGLTMYNEQFF.

The V call is TRBV7-3, the J call TRBJ2-3, with 11 bases aligning to TRBD2. Trimming removed 5 bases from V and 4 bases from J; junction bases left unmatched: 5. Germline loops: CDR1 SGHTA, CDR2 FQGTGA. This CDR3 region has 15 residues. This chain's CDR3 is CASSQISGRADTQYF. The DNA for the CDR3 is TGTGCCAGCAGCCAGATTAGCGGGAGGGCAGATACGCAGTATTTT.

This rearrangement joins TRBV19 to TRBJ2-3; 10 bases are shared with TRBD1. The CDR3 loop spans 16 amino acids. J was trimmed by 1 base and V by 1 base; bases with no gene match: 2. The germline CDR1 and CDR2 sequences are LNHDA and SQIVND (reference sequence). The CDR3 sequence is CASSIGTGGGTDTQYF. The DNA of the CDR3 is TGTGCCAGTAGTATAGGGACAGGGGGAGGCACAGATACGCAGTATTTT.

The gene calls are TRBV28 and TRBJ1-5; D might be TRBD1 (6 bases). Germline values: CDR1 MDHEN, CDR2 SYDVKM. V was pared by 6 bases and J by 2 bases, with 23 bases between. This CDR3 contains 18 residues. CDR3 sequence reads: CASSTRGATYSGNQPQHF. The CDR3 DNA sequence: TGTGCCAGCAGCACCCGGGGGGCCACTTATAGCGGCAATCAGCCCCAGCATTTT.

In its sample, this clone was seen once. The chain carries TRBV3-1 (or the pseudogene TRBV3-2) and TRBJ2-7, with 13 positions matching TRBD2. The trim removed 5 bases at V and 2 bases at J, leaving 3 bases unmatched. Germline V gene lookup returns CDR1 LGHDT and CDR2 YNNKEL (reference sequence). This CDR3 contains 15 residues. In nucleotides, the CDR3 is TGTGCCAGCAGCTTAGGGACTAGCGGGACCTACGAGCAGTACTTC. It codes for CASSLGTSGTYEQYF.

The V call is TRBV11-3, the J call TRBJ2-1, with 8 bases identical to TRBD2. The CDR3 sequence is 17 residues long. Trimming at V came to 3 bases and at J to 4 bases, leaving 11 bases not matched to a gene. CDR1 is SGHNT and CDR2 is YENEEA in the germline V gene. This CDR3 reads CASSLGVVVAGYNEQFF. Written as DNA, the CDR3 is TGTGCCAGCAGCTTGGGAGTGGTGGTAGCGGGGTACAATGAGCAGTTCTTC.

This chain uses TRBV12-3 or TRBV12-4 with TRBJ2-7; 7 nucleotides line up with TRBD1. Germline trimming cut 5 bases from V and 4 bases from J; bases unmatched to any gene: 2. This CDR3 has 12 residues. DNA for the CDR3: TGTGCCAGCAGTCAACAGGGGTACGAGCAGTACTTC. This codes for CASSQQGYEQYF.

The V call is TRBV27, the J call TRBJ2-1, with D possibly being TRBD2 (5 bases). The length of the CDR3 is 20 residues. CDR1 is MNHEY and CDR2 is SMNVEV in the germline V gene (reference sequence). V was trimmed by 3 bases and J by 0 bases, leaving 24 bases between them. The CDR3, as DNA: TGTGCCAGCAGTTTCCTAGCAGCGGCACGGCCCCGTAGCTCCTACAATGAGCAGTTCTTC. Its protein is CASSFLAAARPRSSYNEQFF.

This rearrangement joins TRBV5-4 to TRBJ2-1; D is possibly TRBD2 (6 bases). V shed 0 bases and J shed 1 base, with 11 bases lying between them. The CDR3 covers 16 residues. The germline V gene has CDR1 SGHNT and CDR2 YYREEE (reference sequence). This CDR3 reads CASSLGGVGSYNEQFF. CDR3 bases: TGTGCCAGCAGCTTGGGCGGGGTGGGGTCCTACAATGAGCAGTTCTTC.

This chain joins TRBV30 and TRBJ2-3; the D gene is possibly TRBD1 (6 bases). The V gene lost 6 bases and the J gene lost 4 bases, with 11 bases spanning the gap. CDR1 GTSNPN and CDR2 SVGIG come from the germline V gene (reference sequence). The CDR3 extends over 12 amino acids. CDR3 sequence (DNA): TGTGCCTGCTCCAGGGGCGCAGATACGCAGTATTTT. This translates into CACSRGADTQYF.

This clone is medium-sized in the sample. The chain joins TRBV10-2 to TRBJ2-7; possibly TRBD2 for D (7 bases). Deletions cut 4 bases from V and 6 bases from J, with 25 bases between. This CDR3 has 17 amino acids. Germline V gene sequence: CDR1 WSHSY, CDR2 SAAADI. The CDR3 sequence: CASSARAGAGAPIEQYF. DNA of the CDR3: TGCGCCAGCAGTGCCCGGGCCGGGGCGGGGGCCCCCATCGAGCAGTACTTC.

This chain connects TRBV7-6 to TRBJ1-1; D remains unclear. The V end was cut by 1 base, the J end by 8 bases, with 8 bases between. Germline CDR1 SGHVS, CDR2 FNYEAQ. The CDR3 consists of 12 residues. The CDR3 here is CASSLVRGEAFF. The CDR3 DNA reads as TGTGCCAGCAGCTTAGTACGGGGAGAAGCTTTCTTT.

The V and J genes are TRBV18 and TRBJ2-5; 8 bases are shared with TRBD2. V was clipped by 0 bases and J by 7 bases; unmatched bases: 7. The CDR3 has 15 amino acids. Germline V gene lookup returns CDR1 KGHSH and CDR2 LQKENI. Here the CDR3 reads CASSPPGTSIGTQYF. DNA for the CDR3: TGTGCCAGCTCACCACCCGGGACTAGTATTGGGACCCAGTACTTC.

The chain is built from TRBV19 and TRBJ2-3; no firm D call. Trimming removed 2 bases from V and 3 bases from J, with 6 bases in between. The CDR3 runs to 13 residues. CDR1 is LNHDA and CDR2 is SQIVND in the germline V gene (reference sequence). The CDR3 nucleotides are TGTGCCAGTAGTATACAGTTAACAGATACGCAGTATTTT. Protein sequence: CASSIQLTDTQYF.

The chain uses TRBV13 and TRBJ2-7; 7 bases agree with TRBD1. Germline V gene data show CDR1 as PRHDT and CDR2 as FYEKMQ (reference sequence). Losses at the gene ends were 5 bases for V and 3 bases for J; bases not matched to a gene: 4. CDR3 size: 13 residues. The CDR3 loop reads CASSRRTGYEQYV. The CDR3 nucleotides read TGTGCCAGCAGCCGCCGGACAGGCTACGAGCAGTACGTC.

This chain connects TRBV6-5 to TRBJ2-7, with 9 bases fitting TRBD1. The J segment lost 5 bases and the V segment lost 6 bases, leaving 5 bases of the junction unmatched. Germline assignment: CDR1 MNHEY and CDR2 SVGAGI. This CDR3 contains 13 residues. The CDR3 sequence is CASRAGQGNEQYF. The CDR3 coding sequence is TGTGCCAGCAGGGCCGGACAGGGGAACGAGCAGTACTTC.

This clone was seen a single time. V is TRBV19 and J is TRBJ2-2; D is uncertain. V lost 1 base and J lost 0, with 15 bases in between. Germline V gives CDR1 LNHDA, CDR2 SQIVND (reference sequence). This CDR3 region has 18 residues. CDR3 bases: TGTGCCAGTAGTATAGTCGTCGTTGGCGGAGCGAACACCGGGGAGCTGTTTTTT. It translates to CASSIVVVGGANTGELFF.